Presented here are 14 T cell receptor beta chains from one specimen sequenced in a study of T cell responses to AZD1222 COVID-19 vaccine. Data came from immunoSEQ multiplex PCR; TCRdb stores just in-frame clones and leaves some out. This table holds approximately 82,000 clones, approximately 90% found once. The sample was peripheral blood, taken on day 0 of AZD1222 vaccination. The receptor set was obtained from an adult in good health.

The rearrangement uses TRBV7-3 and TRBJ2-5; a weak D match, TRBD1 (5 bases). Germline CDR1 reads SGHTA; CDR2 reads FQGTGA. V was pared by 2 bases and J by 5 bases, with 12 bases between. The CDR3 extends over 14 amino acids. The CDR3 coding sequence is TGTGCCAGCAGCTTAGGTCAGGGTAGCGAGACCCAGTACTTC. Protein sequence: CASSLGQGSETQYF.

The chain uses TRBV6-2 or TRBV6-3 and TRBJ1-6; no definite D call. The V end lost 6 bases, the J end lost 8 bases, and 11 bases lay between the germline ends. The CDR3 totals 13 residues. Germline loops: CDR1 MNHEY, CDR2 SVGEGT. CDR3 sequence: CASSVDWDSPLHF. The DNA of the CDR3 is TGTGCCAGCAGCGTTGACTGGGATTCACCCCTCCACTTT.

The rearrangement uses TRBV2 and TRBJ2-1; no definite D call. Germline V gene lookup returns CDR1 SNHLY and CDR2 FYNNEI. The CDR3 totals 14 residues. Trimming took off 6 bases at V and 5 bases at J, with 14 bases between the two ends. CDR3 in amino acids: CASSTFKGNNEQFF. DNA of the CDR3: TGTGCCAGCAGCACCTTTAAGGGCAACAATGAGCAGTTCTTC.

V usage is TRBV5-1 and J usage is TRBJ1-1; D gene unclear. The CDR3 length is 14 residues. V lost 1 base and J lost 0, with 7 bases in between. The germline CDR1 and CDR2 sequences are SGHRS and YFSETQ. Here the CDR3 DNA reads TGCGCCAGCAGCTTGTGGACCTTGAACACTGAAGCTTTCTTT. Translated: CASSLWTLNTEAFF.

The chain has TRBV5-6 and TRBJ2-5; 9 bases align to TRBD2. The germline gives CDR1 SGHDT, CDR2 YYEEEE. The trim removed 3 bases at V and 1 base at J, leaving 7 bases unmatched. The CDR3 loop spans 16 amino acids. The CDR3 sequence is CASSSLSGGSQETQYF. CDR3 coding DNA: TGTGCCAGCAGCTCCCTTAGCGGGGGATCCCAAGAGACCCAGTACTTC.

This clone was seen just once. V is TRBV28 and J is TRBJ1-2, with a tentative D call TRBD1 (6 bases). This CDR3 is 13 amino acids long. Germline-derived CDR1 and CDR2 are MDHEN and SYDVKM. V dropped 5 bases and J dropped 4 bases, with 11 bases sitting between them. As DNA, the CDR3 is TGTGCCAGCAGTCCACAGGGTCGCTATGGCTACACCTTC. Residues: CASSPQGRYGYTF.

V is TRBV19 and J is TRBJ1-5, with no clear D. The V gene's germline CDR1 is LNHDA and CDR2 SQIVND (reference sequence). The CDR3 runs to 12 residues. Trimming cost V 3 bases and J 2 bases, with 2 bases left between them. The chain's CDR3 is CASSIGNQPQHF. CDR3 nucleotide sequence: TGTGCCAGTAGTATTGGCAATCAGCCCCAGCATTTT.

In this sample, this clone turned up once. This rearrangement joins TRBV19 to TRBJ1-2; 8 nucleotides line up with TRBD1. Per germline, CDR1 LNHDA and CDR2 SQIVND (reference sequence). Trimming removed 3 bases from V and 1 base from J; junction bases left unmatched: 4. The CDR3 covers 15 residues. CDR3 nucleotides: TGTGCCAGTAGTATCGGACAGGGCCATAACTATGGCTACACCTTC. Its protein is CASSIGQGHNYGYTF.

The chain carries TRBV12-2 and TRBJ1-4. TRBV12-2 is listed as a pseudogene. The CDR3 length is 14 residues. The CDR3 DNA is TGTGCAAGTCGCCCGGATAGGGCCGATGAAAAACTGTTTTTT. Its translation is CASRPDRADEKLFF.

This rearrangement joins TRBV3-1 (or the pseudogene TRBV3-2) to TRBJ2-2, with 7 bases fitting TRBD2. With V trimmed by 4 bases and J by 5 bases, 13 bases remained unmatched. The CDR3 covers 17 residues. CDR1 is LGHDT, CDR2 YNNKEL, per germline (reference sequence). DNA for the CDR3: TGTGCCAGCAGCCCAATGGCCACAGTCGGGGGGACCGGGGAGCTGTTTTTT. It codes for CASSPMATVGGTGELFF.

The V gene is TRBV7-9, the J gene TRBJ1-2; 8 bases align to TRBD1. Trimming at V came to 0 bases and at J to 8 bases, leaving 8 bases not matched to a gene. The CDR3 extends over 15 amino acids. The germline V gene encodes CDR1 SEHNR and CDR2 FQNEAQ (reference sequence). CDR3 loop: CASSLAIQGARGYTF. DNA for the CDR3: TGTGCCAGCAGCTTAGCGATCCAGGGGGCGCGGGGCTACACCTTC.

V and J are TRBV19 and TRBJ1-6; D unclear. The germline CDR1 and CDR2 sequences are LNHDA and SQIVND (reference sequence). This CDR3 comprises 14 residues. The V and J ends lost 3 bases and 2 bases respectively, with 5 bases between them. The CDR3 region has the DNA TGTGCCAGTAGTATCAATGCCTATAATTCACCCCTCCACTTT. Translated: CASSINAYNSPLHF.

The V call is TRBV7-9, the J call TRBJ1-4, with a weak D call TRBD1 (5 bases). Trimming removed 1 base from V and 1 base from J, with 16 bases in between. This CDR3 region has 18 residues. Per the germline V gene, CDR1 is SEHNR and CDR2 is FQNEAQ (reference sequence). The CDR3 DNA is TGTGCCAGCAGCTTAGTTGGGGGGATGGTCGAAACTAATGAAAAACTGTTTTTT. Protein: CASSLVGGMVETNEKLFF.

This chain uses TRBV28 with TRBJ2-6; D unclear. Germline CDR1 MDHEN, CDR2 SYDVKM. V was clipped by 5 bases and J by 0 bases, with 8 bases between them. The CDR3 consists of 15 residues. CDR3 DNA sequence: TGTGCCAGCAGTAAATATCCCTCTGGGGCCAACGTCCTGACTTTC. This gives the protein CASSKYPSGANVLTF. Drawing the rest from reference TRBV28 and TRBJ2-6, the complete variable domain is DVKVTQSSRYLVKRTGEKVFLECVQDMDHENMFWYRQDPGLGLRLIYFSYDVKMKEKGDIPEGYSVSREKKERFSLILESASTNQTSMYLCASSKYPSGANVLTFGAGSRLTVL.